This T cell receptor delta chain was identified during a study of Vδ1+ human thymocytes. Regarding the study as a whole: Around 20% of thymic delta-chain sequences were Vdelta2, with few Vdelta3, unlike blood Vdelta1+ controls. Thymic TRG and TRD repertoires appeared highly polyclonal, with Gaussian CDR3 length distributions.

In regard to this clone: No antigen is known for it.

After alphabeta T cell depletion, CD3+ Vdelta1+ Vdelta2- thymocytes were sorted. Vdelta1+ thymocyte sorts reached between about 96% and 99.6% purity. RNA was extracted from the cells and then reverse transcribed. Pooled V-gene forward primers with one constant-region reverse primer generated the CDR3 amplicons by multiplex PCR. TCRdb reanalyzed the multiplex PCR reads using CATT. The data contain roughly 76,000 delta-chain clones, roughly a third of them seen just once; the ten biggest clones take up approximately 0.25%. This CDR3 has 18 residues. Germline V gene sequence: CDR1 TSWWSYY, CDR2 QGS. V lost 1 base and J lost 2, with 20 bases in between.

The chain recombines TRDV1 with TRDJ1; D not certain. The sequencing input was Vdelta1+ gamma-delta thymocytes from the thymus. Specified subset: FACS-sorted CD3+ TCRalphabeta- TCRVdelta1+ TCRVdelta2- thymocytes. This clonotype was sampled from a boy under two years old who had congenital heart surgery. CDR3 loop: CALGERFFPEAWTDKLIF. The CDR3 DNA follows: TGTGCTCTTGGGGAACGTTTTTTTCCCGAGGCCTGGACCGATAAACTCATCTTT.